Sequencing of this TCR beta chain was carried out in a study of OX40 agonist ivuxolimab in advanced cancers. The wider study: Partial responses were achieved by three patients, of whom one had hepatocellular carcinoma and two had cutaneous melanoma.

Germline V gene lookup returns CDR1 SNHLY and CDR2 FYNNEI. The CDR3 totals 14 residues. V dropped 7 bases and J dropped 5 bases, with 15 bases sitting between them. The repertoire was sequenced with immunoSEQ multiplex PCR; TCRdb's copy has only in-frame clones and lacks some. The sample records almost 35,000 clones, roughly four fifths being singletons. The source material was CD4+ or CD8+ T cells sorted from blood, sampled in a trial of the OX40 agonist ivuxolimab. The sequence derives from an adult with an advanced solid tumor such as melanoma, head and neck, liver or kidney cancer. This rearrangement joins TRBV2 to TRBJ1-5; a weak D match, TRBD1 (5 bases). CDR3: CASNSRKGDQPQHF. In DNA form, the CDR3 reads TGTGCCAGCAACTCCAGGAAAGGGGATCAGCCCCAGCATTTT.